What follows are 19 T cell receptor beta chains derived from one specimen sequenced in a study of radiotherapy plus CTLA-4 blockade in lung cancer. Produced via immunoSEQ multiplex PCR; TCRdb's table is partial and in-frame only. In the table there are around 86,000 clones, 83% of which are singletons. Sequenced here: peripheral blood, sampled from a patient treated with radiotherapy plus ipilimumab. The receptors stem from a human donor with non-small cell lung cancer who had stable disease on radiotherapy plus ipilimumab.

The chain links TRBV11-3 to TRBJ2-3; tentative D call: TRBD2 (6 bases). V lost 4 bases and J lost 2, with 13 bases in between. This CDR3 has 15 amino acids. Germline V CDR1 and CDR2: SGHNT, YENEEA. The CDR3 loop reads CASSYAGLSTDTQYF. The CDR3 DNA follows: TGTGCCAGCAGCTACGCGGGACTCTCCACAGATACGCAGTATTTT.

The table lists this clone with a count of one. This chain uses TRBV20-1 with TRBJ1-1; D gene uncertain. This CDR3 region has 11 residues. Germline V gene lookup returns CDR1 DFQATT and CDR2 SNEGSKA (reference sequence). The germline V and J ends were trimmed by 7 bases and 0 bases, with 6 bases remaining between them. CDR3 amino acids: CSGPLNTEAFF. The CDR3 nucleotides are TGCAGTGGGCCGCTGAACACTGAAGCTTTCTTT.

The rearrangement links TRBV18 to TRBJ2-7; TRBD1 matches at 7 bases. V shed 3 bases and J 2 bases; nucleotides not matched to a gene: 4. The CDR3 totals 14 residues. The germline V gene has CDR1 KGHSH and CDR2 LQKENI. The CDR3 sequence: CASSPRQGTYEQYF. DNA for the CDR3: TGTGCCAGCTCACCCCGACAGGGTACCTACGAGCAGTACTTC.

The CDR3 spells CGKLGRYNEQFF. Written as DNA, the CDR3 is TGTGGCAAGTTGGGACGCTACAATGAGCAGTTCTTC. This chain links TRBV30 with TRBJ2-1, with D perhaps matching TRBD1 or TRBD2 (5 bases each). CDR1 is GTSNPN, CDR2 SVGIG, per germline (reference sequence). The CDR3 is 12 amino acids. Full variable domain (rest looked up from reference TRBV30 and TRBJ2-1): SQTIHQWPATLVQPVGSPLSLECTVEGTSNPNLYWYRQAAGRGLQLLFYSVGIGQISSEVPQNLSASRPQDRQFILSSKKLLLSDSGFYLCGKLGRYNEQFFGPGTRLTVL.

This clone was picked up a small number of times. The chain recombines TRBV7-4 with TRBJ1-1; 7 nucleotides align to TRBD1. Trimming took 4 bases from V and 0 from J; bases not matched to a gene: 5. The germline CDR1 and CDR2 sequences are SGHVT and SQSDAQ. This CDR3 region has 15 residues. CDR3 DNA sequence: TGTGCCAGCAGCTGCCGGACAGGTATGAACACTGAAGCTTTCTTT. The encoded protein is CASSCRTGMNTEAFF.

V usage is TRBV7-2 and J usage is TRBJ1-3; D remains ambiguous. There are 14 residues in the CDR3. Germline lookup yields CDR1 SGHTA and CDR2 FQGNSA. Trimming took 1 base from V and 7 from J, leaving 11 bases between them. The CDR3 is CASSLDPGLNTIYF. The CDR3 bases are TGTGCCAGCAGCTTAGACCCAGGCCTGAACACCATATATTTT.

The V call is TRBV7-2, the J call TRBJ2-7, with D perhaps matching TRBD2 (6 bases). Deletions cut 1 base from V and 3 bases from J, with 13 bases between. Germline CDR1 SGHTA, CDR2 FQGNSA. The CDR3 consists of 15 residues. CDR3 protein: CASSLDLASDYEQYF. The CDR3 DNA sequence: TGTGCCAGCAGCTTAGACCTAGCGTCGGACTACGAGCAGTACTTC.

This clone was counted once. CDR3 sequence reads: CASSGGQGYEQYF. For the CDR3, the DNA is TGTGCCAGCAGCGGCGGACAGGGCTACGAGCAGTACTTC. The V gene is TRBV9, the J gene TRBJ2-7; 8 bases line up with TRBD1. The germline V gene encodes CDR1 SGDLS and CDR2 YYNGEE. V dropped 3 bases and J dropped 3; count of bases not matched to a gene: 2. The length of the CDR3 is 13 residues.

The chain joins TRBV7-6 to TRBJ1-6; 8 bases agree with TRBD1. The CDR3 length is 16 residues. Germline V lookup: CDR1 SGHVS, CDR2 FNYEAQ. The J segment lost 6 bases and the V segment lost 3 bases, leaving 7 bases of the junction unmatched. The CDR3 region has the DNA TGTGCCAGCAGCTTGGAGACAGGGGCCCTTAATTCACCCCTCCACTTT. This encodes CASSLETGALNSPLHF.

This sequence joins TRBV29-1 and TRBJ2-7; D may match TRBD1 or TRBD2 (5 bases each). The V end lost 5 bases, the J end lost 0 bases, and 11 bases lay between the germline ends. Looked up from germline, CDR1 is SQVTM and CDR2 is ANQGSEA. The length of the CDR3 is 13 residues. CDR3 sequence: CSVPGASSYEQYF. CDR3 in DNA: TGCAGCGTTCCCGGGGCGAGCTCCTACGAGCAGTACTTC.

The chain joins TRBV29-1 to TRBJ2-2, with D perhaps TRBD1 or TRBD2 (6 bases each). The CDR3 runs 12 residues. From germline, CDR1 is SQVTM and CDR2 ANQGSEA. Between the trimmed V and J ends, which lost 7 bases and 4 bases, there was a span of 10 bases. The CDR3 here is CSGGARTGELFF. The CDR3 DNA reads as TGCAGCGGGGGGGCCCGCACCGGGGAGCTGTTTTTT.

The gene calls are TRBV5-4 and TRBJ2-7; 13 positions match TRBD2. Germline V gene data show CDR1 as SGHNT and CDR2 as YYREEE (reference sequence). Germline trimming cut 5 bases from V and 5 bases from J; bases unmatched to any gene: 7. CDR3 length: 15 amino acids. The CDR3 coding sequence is TGTGCCAGCAGGTTACTAGCGGGAGGGCCTAACGAGCAGTACTTC. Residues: CASRLLAGGPNEQYF.

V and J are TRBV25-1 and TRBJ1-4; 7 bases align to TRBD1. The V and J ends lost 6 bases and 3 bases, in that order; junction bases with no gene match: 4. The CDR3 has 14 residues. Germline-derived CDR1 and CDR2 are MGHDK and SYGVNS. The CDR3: CASSLTGSNEKLFF. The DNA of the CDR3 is TGTGCCAGCAGCTTGACAGGGTCTAATGAAAAACTGTTTTTT.

CDR3 DNA: TGTGCCAGCAGTTACAAGCGGGGGCGGGACACCGGGGAGCTGTTTTTT. Protein: CASSYKRGRDTGELFF. The chain employs TRBV6-5 and TRBJ2-2; TRBD2 matches at 8 bases. Germline loops: CDR1 MNHEY, CDR2 SVGAGI. V trimming: 2 bases; J trimming: 3 bases; junction bases outside the gene matches: 5. The CDR3 has 16 residues.

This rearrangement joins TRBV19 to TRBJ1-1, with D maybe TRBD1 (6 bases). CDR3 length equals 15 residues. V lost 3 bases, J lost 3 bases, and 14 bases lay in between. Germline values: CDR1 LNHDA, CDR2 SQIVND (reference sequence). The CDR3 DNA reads TGTGCCAGTAGTATCCGCAGGGGCCAGGACACTGAAGCTTTCTTT. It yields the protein CASSIRRGQDTEAFF.

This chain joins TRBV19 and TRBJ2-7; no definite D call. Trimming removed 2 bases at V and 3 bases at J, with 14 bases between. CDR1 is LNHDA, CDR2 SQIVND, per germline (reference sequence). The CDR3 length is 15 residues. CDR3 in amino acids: CASSISGQAHYEQYF. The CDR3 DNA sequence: TGTGCCAGTAGTATATCGGGCCAGGCCCACTACGAGCAGTACTTC.

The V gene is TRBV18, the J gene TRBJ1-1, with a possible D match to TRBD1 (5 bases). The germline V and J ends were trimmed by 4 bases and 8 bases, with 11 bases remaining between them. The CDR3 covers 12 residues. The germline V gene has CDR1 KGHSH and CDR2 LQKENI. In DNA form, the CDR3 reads TGTGCCAGCTCACTTCCGGGACGGGAAGCTTTCTTT. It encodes CASSLPGREAFF.

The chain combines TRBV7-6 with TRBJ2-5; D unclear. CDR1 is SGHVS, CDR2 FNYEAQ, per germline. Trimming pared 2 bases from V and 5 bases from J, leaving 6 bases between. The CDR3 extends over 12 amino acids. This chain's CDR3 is CASSLYVETQYF. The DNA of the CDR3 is TGTGCCAGCAGCTTATATGTGGAGACCCAGTACTTC.

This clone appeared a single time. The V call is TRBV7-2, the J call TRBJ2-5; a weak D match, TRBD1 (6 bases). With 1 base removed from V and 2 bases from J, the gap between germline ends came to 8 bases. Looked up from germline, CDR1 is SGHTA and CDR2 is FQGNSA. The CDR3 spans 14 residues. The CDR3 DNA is TGTGCCAGCAGCTTAGTACAGGGACAAGAGACCCAGTACTTC. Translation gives CASSLVQGQETQYF.